Each of the 25 T cell receptor beta chains below was sequenced from the same sample in a study of blood T cell repertoires in COVID-19. Libraries were prepared by immunoSEQ multiplex PCR; TCRdb keeps only in-frame clonotypes and omits some of them. The sample contains about 130,000 clones, 70% to 90% of which appear only once. The sample was peripheral blood. These TCRs come from a human donor in a cohort sampled during active COVID-19.

V usage is TRBV19 and J usage is TRBJ1-1, with D possibly TRBD1 on 6 matching bases. The CDR3 extends over 14 amino acids. V was pared by 5 bases and J by 4 bases, with 14 bases between. Germline CDR1 LNHDA, CDR2 SQIVND (reference sequence). The CDR3 region is CASSGLRGGTEAFF. The CDR3 DNA sequence: TGTGCCAGTAGTGGCTTAAGGGGGGGCACTGAAGCTTTCTTT.

This chain links TRBV27 with TRBJ2-7, with a possible D match to TRBD2 (5 bases). The CDR3 has 15 residues. Trimming left V 0 bases short and J 1 base short, with 10 bases between. CDR1 and CDR2 from the germline V gene are MNHEY and SMNVEV (reference sequence). The CDR3 spells CASSLSGPGSYEQYF. The CDR3 coding sequence is TGTGCCAGCAGTTTATCAGGGCCGGGATCCTACGAGCAGTACTTC.

The V gene is TRBV4-1, the J gene TRBJ2-1, with D perhaps TRBD2 (7 bases). The CDR3 is made up of 15 amino acids. CDR1 MGHRA and CDR2 YSYEKL come from the germline V gene. V lost 0 bases, J lost 10 bases, and 16 bases lay in between. CDR3 residues: CASSQEFGGRDEQFF. CDR3 in DNA: TGCGCCAGCAGCCAAGAATTCGGGGGGCGAGACGAGCAGTTCTTC.

The chain combines TRBV20-1 with TRBJ2-5, with 7 bases matching TRBD1. In germline, CDR1 is DFQATT, CDR2 SNEGSKA (reference sequence). After removal of 3 bases from V and 4 bases from J, the junction contained 8 bases not matched to a gene. The CDR3 sequence is 14 residues long. The CDR3 coding sequence is TGCAGTGCTAGTCGTGAGACAGGGCTAGAGACCCAGTACTTC. It yields the protein CSASRETGLETQYF.

The chain employs TRBV15 and TRBJ2-2; D gene uncertain. The CDR3 length is 14 residues. The V end was cut by 4 bases, the J end by 6 bases, with 12 bases between. In germline, CDR1 is LNHNV, CDR2 YYDKDF (reference sequence). CDR3 DNA sequence: TGTGCCACCAGCAATGGAGTCGGTGCCGGGGAGCTGTTTTTT. Translating it yields CATSNGVGAGELFF.

This clone was seen a single time. The chain uses TRBV6-6 and TRBJ2-5; D ambiguous. Trimming took 0 bases from V and 2 from J, leaving 7 bases between them. Germline-derived CDR1 and CDR2 are MNHNY and SVGAGI (reference sequence). The CDR3 loop spans 14 amino acids. CDR3 coding DNA: TGTGCCAGCAGTTACTCAAACAGTCAAGAGACCCAGTACTTC. This sequence encodes CASSYSNSQETQYF.

Written as DNA, the CDR3 is TGTGCCAGCAGCCAAGAGGACAGGGACTACGAGCAGTACTTC. Residues: CASSQEDRDYEQYF. The rearrangement links TRBV3-1 (or the pseudogene TRBV3-2) to TRBJ2-7; 8 bases are a match to TRBD1. J lost 3 bases, V lost 0 bases, and 1 base had no gene match. This CDR3 contains 14 residues. CDR1 and CDR2 from the germline V gene are LGHDT and YNNKEL (reference sequence).

This clone has a single count. The V and J genes are TRBV9 and TRBJ2-3, with 8 positions matching TRBD1. The CDR3 totals 14 residues. Per germline, CDR1 SGDLS and CDR2 YYNGEE. V was pared by 3 bases and J by 3 bases, with 3 bases of the junction left unmatched. DNA of the CDR3: TGTGCCAGCAGCGAGGACAGGGAGACAGATACGCAGTATTTT. Residues: CASSEDRETDTQYF.

The J gene is TRBJ2-7, the V gene TRBV27; a possible D gene is TRBD2 (6 bases). V was pared by 9 bases and J by 2 bases, with 14 bases between. CDR3 length: 13 amino acids. Germline loops: CDR1 MNHEY, CDR2 SMNVEV (reference sequence). DNA for the CDR3: TGTGCCAGTAGCTCCGGGGGAACCTACGAGCAGTACTTC. This gives the protein CASSSGGTYEQYF.

V and J are TRBV7-9 and TRBJ1-2; TRBD1 is a possible D gene (5 bases). Germline V gene data show CDR1 as SEHNR and CDR2 as FQNEAQ (reference sequence). Trimming removed 5 bases from V and 4 bases from J, with 17 bases in between. The CDR3 contains 15 residues. CDR3 region: CASSPSGFQFYGYTF. The CDR3, as DNA: TGTGCCAGCAGCCCCTCAGGGTTTCAATTCTATGGCTACACCTTC.

Here the CDR3 reads CASSVEQVIRGRQFF. CDR3 nucleotide sequence: TGTGCCAGCAGCGTAGAACAGGTCATACGGGGGAGGCAGTTCTTC. This chain connects TRBV9 to TRBJ2-1; D perhaps matches TRBD2 (6 bases). Deletions cut 0 bases from V and 12 bases from J, with 19 bases between. CDR1 and CDR2 from the germline V gene are SGDLS and YYNGEE. This CDR3 is 15 amino acids long. The whole variable domain, remainder taken from reference TRBV9 and TRBJ2-1, is DSGVTQTPKHLITATGQRVTLRCSPRSGDLSVYWYQQSLDQGLQFLIQYYNGEERAKGNILERFSAQQFPDLHSELNLSSLELGDSALYFCASSVEQVIRGRQFFGPGTRLTVL.

The chain employs TRBV5-5 and TRBJ2-2; D remains unclear. Germline CDR1 SGHKS, CDR2 YYEKEE (reference sequence). Trimming stripped 4 bases from V and 1 base from J, with 8 bases between. This CDR3 is built from 14 residues. The CDR3 sequence: CASSKSLNTGELFF. The CDR3 DNA follows: TGTGCCAGCAGCAAGTCACTGAACACCGGGGAGCTGTTTTTT.

The V and J genes are TRBV15 and TRBJ2-2; D unresolved. In germline, CDR1 is LNHNV, CDR2 YYDKDF (reference sequence). Trimming took off 4 bases at V and 3 bases at J, with 12 bases between the two ends. The CDR3 runs to 15 residues. DNA of the CDR3: TGTGCCACCAGCACGAGTGAGAAATACACCGGGGAGCTGTTTTTT. This encodes CATSTSEKYTGELFF.

The chain uses TRBV29-1 and TRBJ1-1; D gene unclear. V lost 3 bases to trimming and J lost 4 bases, with 12 bases between them. Looked up from germline, CDR1 is SQVTM and CDR2 is ANQGSEA. The CDR3 is 13 amino acids. The CDR3 loop is CSVETGIGTEAFF. CDR3 DNA sequence: TGCAGCGTTGAGACGGGGATTGGCACTGAAGCTTTCTTT.

The J gene is TRBJ2-6, the V gene TRBV3-1 (or the pseudogene TRBV3-2); D is uncertain. V was pared by 6 bases and J by 2 bases, with 5 bases between. The CDR3 spans 13 residues. Looked up from germline, CDR1 is LGHDT and CDR2 is YNNKEL (reference sequence). CDR3 region: CASRLAGANVLTF. CDR3 in DNA: TGTGCCAGCAGACTGGCTGGGGCCAACGTCCTGACTTTC.

The V gene is TRBV10-2, the J gene TRBJ2-2; 10 bases match TRBD2. The CDR3 sequence is 19 residues long. The germline gives CDR1 WSHSY, CDR2 SAAADI. After removal of 11 bases from V and 1 base from J, the junction contained 19 bases not matched to a gene. The DNA for the CDR3 is TGCGCCCGCCGGGGGGGGGCTAGCGGGGGCGAGTGGAACACCGGGGAGCTGTTTTTT. It translates to CARRGGASGGEWNTGELFF.

This clone occurred a few times. This chain links TRBV27 with TRBJ1-6; the D gene is possibly TRBD1 (6 bases). Trimming took off 6 bases at V and 7 bases at J, with 16 bases between the two ends. The CDR3 spans 15 residues. Germline CDR1 MNHEY, CDR2 SMNVEV (reference sequence). The CDR3 DNA is TGTGCCAGCAGGAAGTCCACAGGGTCAAATTCACCCCTCCACTTT. It specifies CASRKSTGSNSPLHF.

The chain has TRBV5-8 and TRBJ1-5, with 7 nucleotides matching TRBD1. The CDR3 is 16 residues long. V lost 3 bases, J lost 5 bases, and 11 bases stayed unmatched. The germline CDR1 and CDR2 sequences are SGHTS and YDEGEE. For the CDR3, the DNA is TGTGCCAGCAGCTCGTTAACCGGACAGGTCGATCAGCCCCAGCATTTT. This encodes CASSSLTGQVDQPQHF. Full variable domain (outside the CDR3, taken from reference TRBV5-8 and TRBJ1-5): EAGVTQSPTHLIKTRGQQATLRCSPISGHTSVYWYQQALGLGLQFLLWYDEGEERNRGNFPPRFSGRQFPNYSSELNVNALELEDSALYLCASSSLTGQVDQPQHFGDGTRLSIL.

V gene TRBV5-1 combines with J gene TRBJ2-1; 8 bases are shared with TRBD1. The junction had 19 bases not matched to a gene; V was cut back by 4 bases and J by 7 bases. Germline CDR1 reads SGHRS; CDR2 reads YFSETQ. CDR3 length equals 18 residues. CDR3 residues: CASSQGTGGLWRANEQFF. CDR3 nucleotide sequence: TGCGCCAGCAGCCAGGGGACAGGCGGACTTTGGAGGGCGAATGAGCAGTTCTTC.

The chain recombines TRBV6-5 with TRBJ2-4; TRBD2 aligns across 7 bases. The CDR3 is 15 residues long. V dropped 8 bases and J dropped 7; count of bases not matched to a gene: 14. The germline gives CDR1 MNHEY, CDR2 SVGAGI. The DNA of the CDR3 is TGTGCCAGCCGCTCTGGGCAGGGAGGGTGGAACATTCAGTACTTC. Encoded protein: CASRSGQGGWNIQYF.

CDR3 amino acids: CASSFELGVMNTEAFF. The CDR3 DNA sequence: TGTGCCAGCAGCTTCGAACTCGGGGTGATGAACACTGAAGCTTTCTTT. The rearrangement uses TRBV11-2 and TRBJ1-1; unclear D gene. Deletions cut 3 bases from V and 0 bases from J, with 14 bases between. CDR1 is SGHAT and CDR2 is FQNNGV in the germline V gene. The CDR3 is 16 residues long.

This clone was seen once. V usage is TRBV7-8 and J usage is TRBJ2-7; 8 nucleotides match TRBD1. In germline, CDR1 is SGHVS, CDR2 FQNEAQ. CDR3 length: 12 amino acids. V trimming: 2 bases; J trimming: 12 bases; junction bases outside the gene matches: 6. This CDR3 is CASSLSRGQAYF. DNA of the CDR3: TGTGCCAGCAGCTTAAGTAGGGGACAGGCGTACTTC.

This clone showed up just a few times. The genes are TRBV6-5 and TRBJ1-1; D is undetermined. CDR1 is MNHEY, CDR2 SVGAGI, per germline. The V end lost 2 bases, the J end lost 1 base, and 11 bases lay between the germline ends. This CDR3 is built from 15 residues. The CDR3 coding sequence is TGTGCCAGCAGTTACCATCCCCAGGCGAACACTGAAGCTTTCTTT. Its translation: CASSYHPQANTEAFF.

Comments on this clone: The sample contains more than one DNA sequence encoding this CDR3. The J gene is TRBJ2-7, the V gene TRBV6-5; TRBD2 aligns across 8 bases. The V gene's germline CDR1 is MNHEY and CDR2 SVGAGI. CDR3 length equals 15 residues. V shed 2 bases, J shed 1 base, and the junction held 4 bases outside the gene matches. CDR3 residues: CASSYGAGGSYEQYF. CDR3 sequence (DNA): TGTGCCAGCAGTTACGGGGCGGGGGGTTCCTACGAGCAGTACTTC.

The rearrangement uses TRBV6-2 or TRBV6-3 and TRBJ2-3, with 8 positions matching TRBD2. The V gene's germline CDR1 is MNHEY and CDR2 SVGEGT. This CDR3 is 16 amino acids long. V trimming: 6 bases; J trimming: 1 base; junction bases outside the gene matches: 9. The CDR3 protein is CASSSDTSGRTDTQYF. CDR3 coding DNA: TGTGCCAGCAGCTCAGATACTAGCGGACGCACAGATACGCAGTATTTT.